This TCR beta chain was captured by sequencing in a study of cytomegalovirus exposure and HLA in healthy donors. The PCR was carried out with 60 Vbeta primers and 13 Jbeta primers. Only in-frame clones appear in the TCRdb table, and some are missing; sequencing was by immunoSEQ multiplex PCR. The table has approximately 84,000 clones, 78% seen once; the top ten hold around 2.5%. The sequenced material came from PBMCs. The source is a male donor in good health and CMV-seropositive.

The DNA of the CDR3 is TGTGCCAGTAGTATATCCGGGAGGCCTTCCTACGAGCAGTACTTC. Its protein product is CASSISGRPSYEQYF. V gene TRBV19 combines with J gene TRBJ2-7; 7 bases are a match to TRBD2. In germline, CDR1 is LNHDA, CDR2 SQIVND (reference sequence). V shed 2 bases, J shed 1 base, and the junction held 5 bases outside the gene matches. CDR3 length equals 15 residues.